A single sample is the source of the 7 T cell receptor beta chains below, sequenced in a study of blood T cells in healthy people across ages. Sample-barcoded 5' priming and a J-beta primer mix drove a second PCR of roughly 7 to 11 cycles. TCRdb fed the 5' RACE reads into MiXCR, producing one record per CDR3 protein. This repertoire shows 1.5 million to 2 million distinct CDR3 sequences, 30% to 40% found once; its top ten account for around 10%. Sequenced sample: blood. The receptors here all came from a woman between 25 and 40 years old in good health.

V is TRBV5-1 and J is TRBJ2-7; tentatively, D is TRBD1 (5 bases). This CDR3 has 12 amino acids. Deletions cut 5 bases from V and 5 bases from J, with 11 bases between. Germline V gene lookup returns CDR1 SGHRS and CDR2 YFSETQ. The CDR3 nucleotides are TGCGCCAGCAGAGGGCAGGGCCACGAGCAGTACTTC. This sequence encodes CASRGQGHEQYF.

The chain uses TRBV27 and TRBJ2-7, with 7 nucleotides matching TRBD1. CDR1 and CDR2 from the germline V gene are MNHEY and SMNVEV (reference sequence). Trimming at V came to 3 bases and at J to 2 bases, leaving 10 bases not matched to a gene. This CDR3 spans 16 amino acids. The CDR3 coding sequence is TGTGCCAGCAGTTTGGTACCGACAGGGTTACCCTACGAGCAGTACTTC. Its protein product is CASSLVPTGLPYEQYF.

The V call is TRBV28, the J call TRBJ2-6; 8 positions match TRBD1. Germline V gives CDR1 MDHEN, CDR2 SYDVKM. The J segment lost 13 bases and the V segment lost 4 bases, leaving 18 bases of the junction unmatched. The CDR3 runs to 17 residues. The CDR3 nucleotides read TGTGCCAGCAGTTCCCCCGCGACAGGGGTATTTGGAGAGGTCCTGACTTTC. Amino acid sequence: CASSSPATGVFGEVLTF.

In this sample, this clonotype turned up once. The chain recombines TRBV6-1 with TRBJ2-3, with 9 bases lining up with TRBD1. The CDR3 has 14 amino acids. The J segment lost 6 bases and the V segment lost 8 bases, leaving 9 bases of the junction unmatched. The germline V gene has CDR1 MNHNS and CDR2 SASEGT. This chain's CDR3 is CASLRDRVSDTQYF. The DNA of the CDR3 is TGTGCCAGCCTCCGGGACAGGGTGTCCGATACGCAGTATTTT.

The table lists this clonotype with many counts. The chain combines TRBV29-1 with TRBJ1-4, with TRBD1 matching 7 bases. The CDR3 extends over 13 amino acids. Unmatched junction bases numbered 5, after V lost 5 bases and J lost 5 bases. Germline V gene sequence: CDR1 SQVTM, CDR2 ANQGSEA. This chain's CDR3 is CSVKRGQNEKLFF. The CDR3 nucleotides are TGCAGCGTTAAAAGGGGGCAAAATGAAAAACTGTTTTTT.

This chain joins TRBV4-1 and TRBJ2-1; D is uncertain. The CDR3 runs to 15 residues. Germline V gene data show CDR1 as MGHRA and CDR2 as YSYEKL. Trimming left V 4 bases short and J 6 bases short, with 16 bases between. CDR3 DNA sequence: TGCGCCAGCAGCCTTCCAGGAGCCGGGCCCAATGAGCAGTTCTTC. Translation: CASSLPGAGPNEQFF.

This clonotype came up many times. The chain has TRBV20-1 and TRBJ2-4; 8 bases fit TRBD1. CDR3 length: 14 amino acids. Trimming removed 5 bases from V and 7 bases from J; junction bases left unmatched: 10. Germline-derived CDR1 and CDR2 are DFQATT and SNEGSKA (reference sequence). Here the CDR3 reads CSARSWGQVNIQYF. As DNA, the CDR3 is TGCAGTGCTCGTAGCTGGGGACAGGTTAACATTCAGTACTTC.